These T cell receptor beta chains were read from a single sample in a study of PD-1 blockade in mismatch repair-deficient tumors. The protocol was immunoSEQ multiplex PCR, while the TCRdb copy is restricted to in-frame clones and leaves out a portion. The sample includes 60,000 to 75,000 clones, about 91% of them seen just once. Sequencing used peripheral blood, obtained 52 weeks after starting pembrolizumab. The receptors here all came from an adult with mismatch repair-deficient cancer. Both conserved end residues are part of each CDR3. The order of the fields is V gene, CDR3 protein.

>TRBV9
CASSARQGAGTEAFF
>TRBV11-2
CASSPRQNTGELFF
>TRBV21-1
CASSTRQGGSGSEVWFYEQYF
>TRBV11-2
CASRPTSGSSYEQYF
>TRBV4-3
CASSQPGLALNTGELFF
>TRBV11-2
CASSAGTGSYEQYF
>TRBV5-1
CASSGGQGLDTEAFF
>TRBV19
CASSSSGLYYGGRGYTF
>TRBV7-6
CASSLNRRGEGTEAFF
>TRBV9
CASSTDDRSGNTIYF
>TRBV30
CAWRNMGGNTEAFF
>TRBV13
CASSPRDSLGLAAFTDTQYF
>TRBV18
CASSPWDRPYEQYF
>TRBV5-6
CASSFTGTYEQYF
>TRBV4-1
CASSQAGTGLFEQFF
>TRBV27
CASSLGLNQPQHF
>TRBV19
CASRSGQGAGDTQYF
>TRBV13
CASTRSGTNLLEQYF
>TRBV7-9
CASSLFRLAGASTDTQYF
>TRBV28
CASSYGGNSYNEQFF
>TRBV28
CASSLLRGIPQPQHF
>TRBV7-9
CASSLLPETQYF
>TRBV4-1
CASSQLTGVVDTQYF
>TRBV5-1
CASSLGLGTGSGELFF